These T cell receptor beta chains were read from a single sample in a study of blood T cells in healthy people across ages. TCRdb called the 5' RACE reads again in MiXCR, with one record for every CDR3 protein. The table includes some 1.8 million distinct CDR3 sequences, 39% detected once. The source material was blood. The receptor source for this set is a human donor in good health. The CDR3 runs from the conserved cysteine through the conserved F or W. The D gene is left open where the match is weak. Some rows have no size entry. The others give once, few or many, or a class for an expanded clone.

TRBJ2-1 TRBV24-1 NA NA TGTGCCACCAGTGATGCCCTGTCGAGGGAGACCCAGTTCTTC CATSDALSRETQFF
TRBJ1-2 TRBV27 TRBD1 few TGTGCCAGCAGTTCAATTCATTTCAGGGGGAGGCATGGCTACACCTTC CASSSIHFRGRHGYTF
TRBJ1-6 TRBV24-1 NA NA TGTGCCGCCGCGGGACAAGGGGGATCACCCCTCCACTTT CAAAGQGGSPLHF
TRBJ2-5 TRBV20-1 NA NA TGCAGTGCTAGAGCGGGGCAGGAAGAGACCCAGTACTTC CSARAGQEETQYF
TRBJ1-2 TRBV5-1 NA NA TGCGCCAGCAGCCCCTCGGGGGAGGCGGGCTACACCTTC CASSPSGEAGYTF
TRBJ2-1 TRBV18 NA NA TGTGCCAGCTCACCAAGGGGGACCTACAATGAGCAGTTCTTC CASSPRGTYNEQFF
TRBJ2-5 TRBV7-9 TRBD2 few TGTGCCAGCAGCTCAATTCGGACCGGGAGGTACCAAGAGACCCAGTACTTC CASSSIRTGRYQETQYF
TRBJ1-1 TRBV25-1 NA NA TGTGCCAGCAGTTGGATGGGGGTTACGACTGAAGCTTTCTTT CASSWMGVTTEAFF
TRBJ2-1 TRBV6-5 NA few TGTGCCAGCAGTTACGTAGCCCTTAGCGGCCCTTCCTACAATGAGCAGTTCTTC CASSYVALSGPSYNEQFF
TRBJ1-2 TRBV7-6 TRBD1 NA TGTGCCAGCAGCCCGATTATTAAGGGCAGGGGGAACTATGGCTACACCTTC CASSPIIKGRGNYGYTF
TRBJ2-7 TRBV11-2 TRBD2 NA TGTGCCAGCAGCTTAGGAGGTCCGGTTTTGGGACTAGTAAAATACTCCTACGAGCAGTACTTC CASSLGGPVLGLVKYSYEQYF
TRBJ2-1 TRBV7-3 NA few TGTGCCAGCAGCTTTACTCCATCCGGGAATGAGCAGTTCTTC CASSFTPSGNEQFF
TRBJ2-7 TRBV4-1 NA NA TGCGCCAGCAGCCACTCCCTCCAAGGCAGGGCAAACGAGCAGTACTTC CASSHSLQGRANEQYF
TRBJ2-7 TRBV7-2 TRBD2 NA TGTGCCAGCAGCTTATCCTCTAGCGGGGGGATCTACGAGCAGTACTTC CASSLSSSGGIYEQYF
TRBJ2-1 TRBV9 NA NA TGTGCCAGCAGCGACCGGGATCAGTTCTACAATGAGCAGTTCTTC CASSDRDQFYNEQFF
TRBJ1-2 TRBV7-2 NA few TGTGCCAGCAGCTTATATAGACAGATGAATGGCTACACCTTC CASSLYRQMNGYTF
TRBJ2-5 TRBV4-2 TRBD1 many TGTGCCAGCAGCCAAGAGGGGGACAGGGGGACAGAGACCCAGTACTTC CASSQEGDRGTETQYF
TRBJ1-4 TRBV5-4 NA NA TGTGCCAGCAGCGAGACGGCAACTAATGAAAAACTGTTTTTT CASSETATNEKLFF
TRBJ2-1 TRBV29-1 NA NA TGCAGCGTTGAACTTACAGCCCAGCGGTTCTTC CSVELTAQRFF
TRBJ2-3 TRBV5-1 TRBD2 NA TGCGCCAGCAGCGGAACTAGCGGGGGGGCCACAGATACGCAGTATTTT CASSGTSGGATDTQYF
TRBJ1-4 TRBV7-9 NA NA TGTGCCAGCAACTACCATCCCACAGGTCCGGGAGGGGAAAAACTGTTTTTT CASNYHPTGPGGEKLFF
TRBJ2-1 TRBV5-1 TRBD1 NA TGCGCCAGCAGCTTGTGGGACAGGGACCCCATTGAGCAGTTCTTC CASSLWDRDPIEQFF
TRBJ2-5 TRBV7-3 NA many TGTGCCAGCAGCCGGGACCCCCAAGAGACCCAGTACTTC CASSRDPQETQYF
TRBJ2-7 TRBV29-1 NA few TGCAGCGTTGTGGTAAGGGTTGAGGGGCAGTACTTC CSVVVRVEGQYF
TRBJ2-4 TRBV2 NA once TGTGCCAGCACCCCGGACAGCCTAGCCAAAAACATTCAGTACTTC CASTPDSLAKNIQYF
TRBJ1-1 TRBV7-9 NA NA TGTGCCAGCAGCCTACAACGGGCCCCCGTCACTGAAGCTTTCTTT CASSLQRAPVTEAFF
TRBJ1-2 TRBV19 TRBD1 NA TGTGCCAGTAGTACAGGGGGCGGCGGCTATGGCTACACCTTC CASSTGGGGYGYTF
TRBJ1-2 TRBV24-1 NA NA TGTGCCACCAGTGATTCAACAGCTAACTATGGCTACACCTTC CATSDSTANYGYTF
TRBJ2-7 TRBV7-2 TRBD2 few TGTGCCAGCAGCTACGGCGGGGGTAGCGGCGCCTACGAGCAGTACTTC CASSYGGGSGAYEQYF
TRBJ1-1 TRBV12-5 TRBD1 NA TGTGCTAGTGGTTACCAGGGGGCGCGTACTGAAGCTTTCTTT CASGYQGARTEAFF
TRBJ1-2 TRBV5-1 TRBD1 NA TGCGCCAGCAGCTCCGGACAGGAGTTGGGTGGCTACACCTTC CASSSGQELGGYTF
TRBJ2-1 TRBV7-9 TRBD2 NA TGTGCCAGCAGCTTAGCGCGGGGGATAAACAACAATGAGCAGTTCTTC CASSLARGINNNEQFF
TRBJ1-2 TRBV7-8 NA NA TGTGCCAGCAGCTTAGGGTCACAGGGAGGCTATGGCTACACCTTC CASSLGSQGGYGYTF
TRBJ2-5 TRBV20-1 TRBD2 NA TGCAGTGCTAGAGATGTAGCGGGAAGGGAGACCCAGTACTTC CSARDVAGRETQYF
TRBJ2-1 TRBV24-1 TRBD2 NA TGTGCCACCAGAAGTACTAGCGGGGGACACAATGAGCAGTTCTTC CATRSTSGGHNEQFF